What follows are 14 T cell receptor beta chains derived from one specimen sequenced in a study of CD8 T cells in Susac syndrome. The RNA, about 0.45 to 1 ug, was put through reverse transcription using random hexamers. Each CDR3 protein is one row after TCRdb ran MiXCR on the immunoSEQ multiplex PCR reads. Counted here are approximately 160,000 distinct CDR3 sequences, roughly 95% occurring once; the ten biggest clones make up over 0.11%. The sample was CD4+ T cells from PBMCs. These receptors all come from a human donor in good health.

The genes are TRBV3-1 and TRBJ2-6; no clear D. Germline V gene lookup returns CDR1 LGHDT and CDR2 YNNKEL (reference sequence). The V gene lost 1 base and the J gene lost 1 base, with 11 bases spanning the gap. This CDR3 has 17 amino acids. The CDR3 region has the DNA TGTGCCAGCAGCCAAGCGGTGGGAATTTCTGGGGCCAACGTCCTGACTTTC. Its protein is CASSQAVGISGANVLTF.

The J gene is TRBJ1-2, the V gene TRBV20-1, with D possibly being TRBD1 (5 bases). The V gene lost 3 bases and the J gene lost 4 bases, with 15 bases spanning the gap. CDR3 size: 14 residues. Germline V gene data show CDR1 as DFQATT and CDR2 as SNEGSKA (reference sequence). The CDR3 DNA reads TGCAGTGCTAGTAGCAGCCCCAGGGTCTATGGCTACACCTTC. Residues: CSASSSPRVYGYTF.

The table lists this clonotype with a count of one. The J gene is TRBJ1-2, the V gene TRBV29-1, with TRBD1 matching 11 bases. The CDR3 consists of 13 residues. The J segment lost 6 bases and the V segment lost 3 bases, leaving 3 bases of the junction unmatched. Germline-derived CDR1 and CDR2 are SQVTM and ANQGSEA. The CDR3: CSVDGQGADGYTF. DNA for the CDR3: TGCAGCGTTGACGGACAGGGGGCGGATGGCTACACCTTC.

The J gene is TRBJ1-5, the V gene TRBV15, with D uncertain. The CDR3 has 15 residues. The germline V gene encodes CDR1 LNHNV and CDR2 YYDKDF (reference sequence). Trimming took 0 bases from V and 1 from J, leaving 7 bases between them. CDR3 nucleotides: TGTGCCACCAGCAGAGATGTGGCCAGCAATCAGCCCCAGCATTTT. Translating gives CATSRDVASNQPQHF.

In this sample, this clonotype turned up once. This chain links TRBV3-1 with TRBJ1-2, with a possible D match to TRBD1 (5 bases). Germline CDR1 and CDR2: LGHDT and YNNKEL (reference sequence). V shed 2 bases and J shed 5 bases, with 12 bases lying between them. The CDR3 totals 14 residues. The CDR3 spells CASSQSTGGYGYTF. Written as DNA, the CDR3 is TGTGCCAGCAGCCAAAGTACTGGGGGATATGGCTACACCTTC.

The rearrangement uses TRBV5-1 and TRBJ2-3; possibly TRBD1 or TRBD2 for D (6 bases each). Trimming pared 7 bases from V and 0 bases from J, leaving 21 bases between. CDR1 SGHRS and CDR2 YFSETQ come from the germline V gene. This CDR3 spans 17 amino acids. The CDR3: CASGGSGATPSTDTQYF. The CDR3, as DNA: TGCGCCAGCGGGGGCTCGGGGGCAACCCCTAGCACAGATACGCAGTATTTT.

This chain connects TRBV5-1 to TRBJ2-3; 8 bases agree with TRBD1. The germline CDR1 and CDR2 sequences are SGHRS and YFSETQ. The CDR3 length is 15 residues. Trimming at V came to 3 bases and at J to 6 bases, leaving 9 bases not matched to a gene. The CDR3 spells CASSSGTGGRDTQYF. CDR3 nucleotide sequence: TGCGCCAGCAGCTCCGGGACAGGCGGGCGGGATACGCAGTATTTT.

The rearrangement joins TRBV6-2 or TRBV6-3 to TRBJ2-5, with 13 bases fitting TRBD2. The CDR3 contains 16 residues. V dropped 6 bases and J dropped 1; count of bases not matched to a gene: 5. Germline CDR1 is MNHEY and CDR2 is SVGEGT. CDR3 coding DNA: TGTGCCAGCAGAACGAGACTAGCGGGGGGCCAAGAGACCCAGTACTTC. This encodes CASRTRLAGGQETQYF.

The chain has TRBV6-4 and TRBJ1-4, with D perhaps matching TRBD1 (5 bases). The V gene's germline CDR1 is MRHNA and CDR2 SNTAGT. This CDR3 spans 13 amino acids. V was clipped by 6 bases and J by 5 bases, with 10 bases between them. CDR3 nucleotide sequence: TGTGCCAGCAGCGTGGGACCCAATGAAAAACTGTTTTTT. This gives the protein CASSVGPNEKLFF.

This rearrangement joins TRBV2 to TRBJ2-5, with TRBD1 matching 11 bases. The J segment lost 9 bases and the V segment lost 8 bases, leaving 11 bases of the junction unmatched. This CDR3 is built from 14 residues. Looked up from germline, CDR1 is SNHLY and CDR2 is FYNNEI. The chain's CDR3 is CASGGTGGFAAQYF. The DNA of the CDR3 is TGTGCCAGCGGGGGGACAGGGGGATTTGCGGCCCAGTACTTC.

The V call is TRBV15, the J call TRBJ1-2; D unclear. In germline, CDR1 is LNHNV, CDR2 YYDKDF (reference sequence). Trimming removed 0 bases at V and 8 bases at J, with 13 bases between. There are 14 residues in the CDR3. CDR3 region: CATSRDKDMVGYTF. The DNA of the CDR3 is TGTGCCACCAGCAGAGATAAGGATATGGTAGGCTACACCTTC.

The rearrangement uses TRBV12-3 or TRBV12-4 and TRBJ1-3; D is uncertain. The CDR3 has 14 residues. V gave up 6 bases and J gave up 0 bases, with 9 bases separating them. CDR3 protein: CASRAVTSGNTIYF. In nucleotides, the CDR3 is TGTGCCAGCAGGGCAGTAACCTCTGGAAACACCATATATTTT.

This sequence joins TRBV18 and TRBJ2-3; 9 bases agree with TRBD1. Germline V gene sequence: CDR1 KGHSH, CDR2 LQKENI. The CDR3 is made up of 16 amino acids. Trimming took 6 bases from V and 4 from J; bases not matched to a gene: 11. The CDR3 protein is CASSPRTGESPDTQYF. The CDR3 DNA sequence: TGTGCCAGCTCCCCCCGGACAGGGGAGTCCCCAGATACGCAGTATTTT.

The chain links TRBV4-1 to TRBJ2-3; TRBD2 matches 11 bases. CDR3 length: 17 residues. V dropped 1 base and J dropped 6; count of bases not matched to a gene: 9. Germline-derived CDR1 and CDR2 are MGHRA and YSYEKL. Written as DNA, the CDR3 is TGCGCCAGCAGCCAAGGAAGGCTAGCGGGGGGATGGGATACGCAGTATTTT. Its protein is CASSQGRLAGGWDTQYF.